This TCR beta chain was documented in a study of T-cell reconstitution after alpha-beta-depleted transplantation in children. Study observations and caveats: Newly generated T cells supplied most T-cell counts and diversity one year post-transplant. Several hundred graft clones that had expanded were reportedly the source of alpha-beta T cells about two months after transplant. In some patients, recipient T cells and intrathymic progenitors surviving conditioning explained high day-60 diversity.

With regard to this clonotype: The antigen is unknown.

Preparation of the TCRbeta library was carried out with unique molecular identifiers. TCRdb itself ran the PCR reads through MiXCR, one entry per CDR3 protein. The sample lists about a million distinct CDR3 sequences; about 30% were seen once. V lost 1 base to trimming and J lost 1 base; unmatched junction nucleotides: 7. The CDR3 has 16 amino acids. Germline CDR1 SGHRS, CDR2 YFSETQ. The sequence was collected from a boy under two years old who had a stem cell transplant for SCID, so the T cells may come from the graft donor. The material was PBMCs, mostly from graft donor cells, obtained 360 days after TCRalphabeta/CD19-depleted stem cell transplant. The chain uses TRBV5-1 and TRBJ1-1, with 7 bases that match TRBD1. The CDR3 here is CASSLPLTGKNTEAFF. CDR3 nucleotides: TGCGCCAGCAGCTTGCCCCTGACAGGGAAGAACACTGAAGCTTTCTTT.